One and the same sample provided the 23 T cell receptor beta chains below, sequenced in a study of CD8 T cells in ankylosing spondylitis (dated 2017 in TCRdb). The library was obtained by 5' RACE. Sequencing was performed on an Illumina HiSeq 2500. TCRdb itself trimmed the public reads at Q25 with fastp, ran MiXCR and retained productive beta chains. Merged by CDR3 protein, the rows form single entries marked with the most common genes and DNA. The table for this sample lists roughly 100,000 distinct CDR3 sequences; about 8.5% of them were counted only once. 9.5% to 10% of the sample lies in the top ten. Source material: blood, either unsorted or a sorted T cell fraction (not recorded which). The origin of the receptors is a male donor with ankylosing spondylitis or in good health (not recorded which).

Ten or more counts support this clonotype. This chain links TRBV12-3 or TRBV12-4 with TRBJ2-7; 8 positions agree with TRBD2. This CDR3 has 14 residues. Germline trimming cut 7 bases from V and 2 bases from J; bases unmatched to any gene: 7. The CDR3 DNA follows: TGTGCCAGCACCATTAGCGGGACCGCCTACGAGCAGTACTTC. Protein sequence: CASTISGTAYEQYF.

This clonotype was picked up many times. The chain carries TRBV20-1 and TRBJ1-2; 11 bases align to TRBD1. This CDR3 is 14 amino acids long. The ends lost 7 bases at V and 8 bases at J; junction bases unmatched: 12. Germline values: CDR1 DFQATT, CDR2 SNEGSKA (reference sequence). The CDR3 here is CSVHLGQGVPGYTF. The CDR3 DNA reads TGCAGTGTTCACCTGGGACAGGGGGTTCCAGGCTACACCTTC.

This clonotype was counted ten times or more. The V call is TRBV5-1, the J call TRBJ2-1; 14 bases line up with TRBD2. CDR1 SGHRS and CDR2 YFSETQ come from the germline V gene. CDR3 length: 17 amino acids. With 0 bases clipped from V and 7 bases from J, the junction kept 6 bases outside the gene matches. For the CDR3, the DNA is TGCGCCAGCAGCTTGGGGGGGACTAGCGGGAGTAGGAATGAGCAGTTCTTC. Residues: CASSLGGTSGSRNEQFF. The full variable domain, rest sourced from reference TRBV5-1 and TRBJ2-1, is KAGVTQTPRYLIKTRGQQVTLSCSPISGHRSVSWYQQTPGQGLQFLFEYFSETQRNKGNFPGRFSGRQFSNSRSEMNVSTLELGDSALYLCASSLGGTSGSRNEQFFGPGTRLTVL.

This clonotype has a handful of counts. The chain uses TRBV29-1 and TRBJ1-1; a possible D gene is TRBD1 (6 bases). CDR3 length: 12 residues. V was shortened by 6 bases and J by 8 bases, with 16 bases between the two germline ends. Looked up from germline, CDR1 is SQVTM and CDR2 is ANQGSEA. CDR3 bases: TGCAGCGTCATAAGGGGGTCCTCCGAAGCTTTCTTT. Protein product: CSVIRGSSEAFF. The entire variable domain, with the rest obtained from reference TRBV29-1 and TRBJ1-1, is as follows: SAVISQKPSRDICQRGTSLTIQCQVDSQVTMMFWYRQQPGQSLTLIATANQGSEATYESGFVIDKFPISRPNLTFSTLTVSNMSPEDSSIYLCSVIRGSSEAFFGQGTRLTVV.

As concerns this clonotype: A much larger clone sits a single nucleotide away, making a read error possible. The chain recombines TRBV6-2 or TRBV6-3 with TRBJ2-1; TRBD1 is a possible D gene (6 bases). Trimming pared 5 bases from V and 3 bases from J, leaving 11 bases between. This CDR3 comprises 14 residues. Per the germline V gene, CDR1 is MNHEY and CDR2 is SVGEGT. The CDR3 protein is CASSLGGVYNEQFF. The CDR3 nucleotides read TGTGCCAGCAGTCTAGGGGGAGTCTACAATGAGCAGTTCTTC.

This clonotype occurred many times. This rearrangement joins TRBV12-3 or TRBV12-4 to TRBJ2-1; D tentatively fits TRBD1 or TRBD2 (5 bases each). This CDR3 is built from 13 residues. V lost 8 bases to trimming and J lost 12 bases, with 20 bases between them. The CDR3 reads CASGLVGGQGQFF. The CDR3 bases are TGTGCCAGCGGGCTAGTAGGCGGGCAGGGGCAGTTCTTC.

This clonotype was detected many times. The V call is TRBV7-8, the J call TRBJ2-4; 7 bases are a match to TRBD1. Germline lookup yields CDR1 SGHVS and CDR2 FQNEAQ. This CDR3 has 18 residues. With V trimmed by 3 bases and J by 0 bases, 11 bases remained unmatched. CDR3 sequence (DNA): TGTGCCAGCAGCTTCCCGTACCAGGGGGAATTAGCCAAAAACATTCAGTACTTC. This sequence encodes CASSFPYQGELAKNIQYF.

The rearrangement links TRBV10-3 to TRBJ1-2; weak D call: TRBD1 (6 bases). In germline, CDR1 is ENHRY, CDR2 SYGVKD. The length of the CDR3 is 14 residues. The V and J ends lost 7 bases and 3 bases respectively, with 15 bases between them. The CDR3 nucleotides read TGTGCCATCAAACAGGGACCCTTCTACTATGGCTACACCTTC. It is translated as CAIKQGPFYYGYTF.

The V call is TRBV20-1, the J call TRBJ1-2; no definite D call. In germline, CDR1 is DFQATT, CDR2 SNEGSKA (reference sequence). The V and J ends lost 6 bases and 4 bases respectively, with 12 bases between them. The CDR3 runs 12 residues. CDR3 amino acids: CSAPNGIYGYTF. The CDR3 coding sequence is TGCAGTGCACCAAACGGCATCTATGGCTACACCTTC.

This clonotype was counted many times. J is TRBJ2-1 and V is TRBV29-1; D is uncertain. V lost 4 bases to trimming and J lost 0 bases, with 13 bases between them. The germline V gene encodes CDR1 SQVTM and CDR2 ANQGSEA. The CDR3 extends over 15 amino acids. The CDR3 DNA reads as TGCAGCGTTGTAAGCAAGAACCTCTCCTACAATGAGCAGTTCTTC. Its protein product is CSVVSKNLSYNEQFF.

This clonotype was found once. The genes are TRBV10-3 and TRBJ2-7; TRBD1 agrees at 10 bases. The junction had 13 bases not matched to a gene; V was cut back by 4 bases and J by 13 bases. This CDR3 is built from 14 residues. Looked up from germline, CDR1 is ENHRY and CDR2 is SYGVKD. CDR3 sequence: CAISAGTGEEAVYF. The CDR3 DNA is TGTGCCATCAGTGCTGGGACAGGGGAGGAGGCAGTTTACTTC.

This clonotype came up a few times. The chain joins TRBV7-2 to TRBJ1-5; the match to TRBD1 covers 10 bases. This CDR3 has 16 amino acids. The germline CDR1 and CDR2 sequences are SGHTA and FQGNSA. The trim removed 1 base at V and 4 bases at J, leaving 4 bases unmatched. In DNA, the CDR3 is TGTGCCAGCAGCTTAGTAGGGACAGGGGTGAATCAGCCCCAGCATTTT. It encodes CASSLVGTGVNQPQHF. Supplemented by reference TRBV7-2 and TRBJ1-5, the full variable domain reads GAGVSQSPSNKVTEKGKDVELRCDPISGHTALYWYRQSLGQGLEFLIYFQGNSAPDKSGLPSDRFSAERTGGSVSTLTIQRTQQEDSAVYLCASSLVGTGVNQPQHFGDGTRLSIL.

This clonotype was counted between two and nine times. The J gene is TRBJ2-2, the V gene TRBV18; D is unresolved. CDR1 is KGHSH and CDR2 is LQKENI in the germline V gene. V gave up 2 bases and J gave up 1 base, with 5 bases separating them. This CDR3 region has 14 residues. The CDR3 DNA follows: TGTGCCAGCTCACCAAAGGGGAACACCGGGGAGCTGTTTTTT. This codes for CASSPKGNTGELFF.

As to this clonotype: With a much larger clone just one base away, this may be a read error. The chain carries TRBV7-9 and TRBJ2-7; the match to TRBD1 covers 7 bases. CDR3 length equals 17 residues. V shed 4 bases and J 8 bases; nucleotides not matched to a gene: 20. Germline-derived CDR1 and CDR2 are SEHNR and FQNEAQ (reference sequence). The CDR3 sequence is CASSSTGTAFSSVKQYF. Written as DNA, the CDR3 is TGTGCCAGCAGCTCAACCGGGACAGCCTTTTCAAGCGTCAAGCAGTACTTC.

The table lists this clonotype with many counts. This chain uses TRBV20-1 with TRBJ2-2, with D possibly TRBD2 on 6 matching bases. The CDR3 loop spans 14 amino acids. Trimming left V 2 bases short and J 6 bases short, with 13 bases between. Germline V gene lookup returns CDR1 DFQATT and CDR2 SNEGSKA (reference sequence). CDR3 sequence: CSARSAGPPGELFF. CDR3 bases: TGCAGTGCTAGATCGGCGGGGCCCCCCGGGGAGCTGTTTTTT.

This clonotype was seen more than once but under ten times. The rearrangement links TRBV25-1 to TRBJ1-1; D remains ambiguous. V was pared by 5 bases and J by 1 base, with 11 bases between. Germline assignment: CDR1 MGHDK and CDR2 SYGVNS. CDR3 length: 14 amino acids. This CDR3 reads CASSSRWGNTEAFF. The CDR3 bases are TGTGCCAGCAGTAGCAGGTGGGGGAACACTGAAGCTTTCTTT.

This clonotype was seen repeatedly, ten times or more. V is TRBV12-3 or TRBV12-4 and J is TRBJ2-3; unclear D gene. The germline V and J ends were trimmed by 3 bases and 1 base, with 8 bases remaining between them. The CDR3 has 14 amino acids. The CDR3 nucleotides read TGTGCCAGCAGTTTGTCCAGGCGCACAGATACGCAGTATTTT. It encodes CASSLSRRTDTQYF.

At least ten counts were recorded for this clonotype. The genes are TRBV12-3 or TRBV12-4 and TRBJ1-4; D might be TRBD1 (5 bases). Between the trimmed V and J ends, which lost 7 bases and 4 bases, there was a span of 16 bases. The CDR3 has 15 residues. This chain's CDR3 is CASTTRVGVNEKLFF. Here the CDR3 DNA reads TGTGCCAGCACGACCAGGGTCGGGGTTAATGAAAAACTGTTTTTT.

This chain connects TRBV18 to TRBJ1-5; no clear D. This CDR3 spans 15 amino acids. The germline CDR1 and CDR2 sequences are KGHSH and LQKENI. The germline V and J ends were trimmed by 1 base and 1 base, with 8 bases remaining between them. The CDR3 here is CASSPREGSNQPQHF. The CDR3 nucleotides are TGTGCCAGCTCACCACGAGAAGGGAGCAATCAGCCCCAGCATTTT. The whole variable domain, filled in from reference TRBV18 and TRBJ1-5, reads NAGVMQNPRHLVRRRGQEARLRCSPMKGHSHVYWYRQLPEEGLKFMVYLQKENIIDESGMPKERFSAEFPKEGPSILRIQQVVRGDSAAYFCASSPREGSNQPQHFGDGTRLSIL.

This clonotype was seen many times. Written as DNA, the CDR3 is TGTGCCAGCAGTGTGACAGGGCTTGGCAAAAACATTCAGTACTTC. It yields the protein CASSVTGLGKNIQYF. The rearrangement uses TRBV27 and TRBJ2-4; 7 nucleotides line up with TRBD1. V shed 5 bases, J shed 3 bases, and the junction held 7 bases outside the gene matches. CDR1 and CDR2 from the germline V gene are MNHEY and SMNVEV (reference sequence). The CDR3 loop spans 15 amino acids.

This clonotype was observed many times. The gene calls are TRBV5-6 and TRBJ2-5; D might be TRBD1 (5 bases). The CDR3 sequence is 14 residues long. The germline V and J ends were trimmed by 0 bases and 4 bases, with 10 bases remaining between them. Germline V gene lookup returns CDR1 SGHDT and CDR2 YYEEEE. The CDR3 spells CASSLEYRSETQYF. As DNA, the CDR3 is TGTGCCAGCAGCTTGGAATACAGGTCAGAGACCCAGTACTTC.

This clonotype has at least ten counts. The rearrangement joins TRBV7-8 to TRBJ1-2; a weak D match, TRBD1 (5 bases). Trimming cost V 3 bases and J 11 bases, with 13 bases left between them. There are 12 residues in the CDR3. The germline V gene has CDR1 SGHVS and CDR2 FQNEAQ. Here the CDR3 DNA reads TGTGCCAGCAGCTTTCCAGACAGAGGGTACACCTTC. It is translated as CASSFPDRGYTF.

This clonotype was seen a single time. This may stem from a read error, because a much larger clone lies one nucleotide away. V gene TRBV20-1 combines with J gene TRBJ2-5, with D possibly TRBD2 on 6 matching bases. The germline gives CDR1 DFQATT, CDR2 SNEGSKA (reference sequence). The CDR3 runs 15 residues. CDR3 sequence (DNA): TGCAGTGCTCGGGACCAACCGGTAGTTCGGGAGAGCCAGTACTTC. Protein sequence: CSARDQPVVRESQYF.